This T cell receptor beta chain was sequenced for a study of T cell changes during pregnancy in multiple sclerosis. Profiling relied on immunoSEQ multiplex PCR, and the TCRdb table lists in-frame clones only, not all of them. The data show about 100,000 clones, 75% to 95% seen once. After removal of 6 bases from V and 0 bases from J, the junction contained 6 bases not matched to a gene. The length of the CDR3 is 15 residues. CDR1 is MNHEY and CDR2 is SVGAGI in the germline V gene. This sequence was found in a female donor with multiple sclerosis, enrolled in a pregnancy study. The material sequenced was peripheral blood, taken in the second trimester of pregnancy. The rearrangement uses TRBV6-5 and TRBJ2-7; TRBD1 agrees at 9 bases. DNA of the CDR3: TGTGCCAGCAGACCGGGACAGGGTCTCTCCTACGAGCAGTACTTC. Translated, it gives CASRPGQGLSYEQYF.